A selection of T cell receptor beta chains follows, all from one sample in a study of cytomegalovirus exposure and HLA in healthy donors. Profiling relied on immunoSEQ multiplex PCR, and the TCRdb table lists in-frame clones only, not all of them. The sample shows more than 85,000 clones, 79% of them seen only once. The sequencing sample was made of PBMCs. The receptor source for this set is a female donor in good health and CMV-seropositive. Each CDR3 is given with its conserved first and last residue. A D gene is named only where the DNA matches it firmly. Size is omitted from some rows. Given values are once, few, many or a class for expanded clones.

v_gene: TRBV6-5; abundance: -; d_gene: TRBD1; j_gene: TRBJ1-6; CDR3aa: CASRQGAVSPLHF; CDR3nt: TGTGCCAGCAGACAGGGGGCTGTTTCACCCCTCCACTTT
v_gene: TRBV19; abundance: -; d_gene: TRBD2; j_gene: TRBJ2-3; CDR3aa: CASSIARGRSTDTQYF; CDR3nt: TGTGCCAGTAGTATAGCCCGCGGGAGGAGCACAGATACGCAGTATTTT
v_gene: TRBV7-2; abundance: -; d_gene: -; j_gene: TRBJ2-1; CDR3aa: CASSLVGGNEQFF; CDR3nt: TGTGCCAGCAGCTTGGTGGGAGGCAATGAGCAGTTCTTC
v_gene: TRBV19; abundance: -; d_gene: TRBD1; j_gene: TRBJ2-7; CDR3aa: CASSIAGQGFYEQYF; CDR3nt: TGTGCCAGTAGTATAGCTGGACAGGGCTTCTACGAGCAGTACTTC
v_gene: TRBV10-2; abundance: -; d_gene: TRBD1; j_gene: TRBJ1-5; CDR3aa: CASRGTANSNQPQHF; CDR3nt: TGCGCCAGCAGGGGGACAGCTAATAGCAATCAGCCCCAGCATTTT
v_gene: TRBV11-2; abundance: -; d_gene: TRBD1; j_gene: TRBJ2-4; CDR3aa: CASSPPDRLVDIQYF; CDR3nt: TGTGCCAGCAGCCCCCCGGACAGGCTGGTTGACATTCAGTACTTC
v_gene: TRBV7-9; abundance: -; d_gene: -; j_gene: TRBJ1-1; CDR3aa: CASSLRTGMGNTEAFF; CDR3nt: TGTGCCAGCAGCTTGCGTACGGGGATGGGGAACACTGAAGCTTTCTTT
v_gene: TRBV11-2; abundance: -; d_gene: -; j_gene: TRBJ2-7; CDR3aa: CASSLGSGTYEQYF; CDR3nt: TGTGCCAGCAGCTTAGGGTCCGGTACCTACGAGCAGTACTTC
v_gene: TRBV29-1; abundance: -; d_gene: TRBD1; j_gene: TRBJ2-7; CDR3aa: CSATQGFVYEQYF; CDR3nt: TGCAGCGCTACACAGGGGTTCGTCTACGAGCAGTACTTC
v_gene: TRBV6-1; abundance: once; d_gene: -; j_gene: TRBJ1-1; CDR3aa: CASSPAPPRRAEAFF; CDR3nt: TGTGCCAGCAGCCCGGCGCCCCCTCGGAGGGCTGAAGCTTTCTTT
v_gene: TRBV11-3; abundance: -; d_gene: -; j_gene: TRBJ2-1; CDR3aa: CASSPASFSEQFF; CDR3nt: TGTGCCAGCAGCCCAGCTAGCTTCAGTGAGCAGTTCTTC
v_gene: TRBV2; abundance: -; d_gene: TRBD1; j_gene: TRBJ2-5; CDR3aa: CASRSGQGPQETQYF; CDR3nt: TGTGCCAGCCGCTCCGGACAGGGCCCCCAAGAGACCCAGTACTTC
v_gene: TRBV7-6; abundance: -; d_gene: TRBD1; j_gene: TRBJ2-1; CDR3aa: CASSDGQGVYNEQFF; CDR3nt: TGTGCCAGCAGCGATGGACAGGGTGTTTACAATGAGCAGTTCTTC
v_gene: TRBV4-3; abundance: -; d_gene: TRBD1; j_gene: TRBJ2-1; CDR3aa: CASSRLGGQHNEQFF; CDR3nt: TGCGCCAGCAGCCGGCTTGGGGGACAGCACAATGAGCAGTTCTTC
v_gene: TRBV7-9; abundance: -; d_gene: TRBD1; j_gene: TRBJ2-7; CDR3aa: CASSPSGGQGSYEQYF; CDR3nt: TGTGCCAGCAGCCCTTCGGGGGGACAGGGTTCCTACGAGCAGTACTTC
v_gene: TRBV30; abundance: -; d_gene: -; j_gene: TRBJ1-6; CDR3aa: CAYRGGTYNSPLHF; CDR3nt: TGTGCCTATAGGGGGGGAACCTATAATTCACCCCTCCACTTT
v_gene: TRBV5-1; abundance: -; d_gene: TRBD1; j_gene: TRBJ2-7; CDR3aa: CASSPRGQGVYEQYF; CDR3nt: TGCGCCAGCAGCCCCCGGGGACAGGGGGTCTACGAGCAGTACTTC
v_gene: TRBV19; abundance: -; d_gene: -; j_gene: TRBJ2-7; CDR3aa: CASSMGRGAPNYEQYF; CDR3nt: TGTGCCAGTAGTATGGGGCGTGGGGCCCCCAATTACGAGCAGTACTTC
v_gene: TRBV30; abundance: once; d_gene: -; j_gene: TRBJ2-5; CDR3aa: CAWSAQEAQYF; CDR3nt: TGTGCCTGGAGTGCCCAAGAGGCCCAGTACTTC
v_gene: TRBV27; abundance: -; d_gene: TRBD2; j_gene: TRBJ2-1; CDR3aa: CASSPLAGGPNEQFF; CDR3nt: TGTGCCAGCAGTCCCTTAGCGGGGGGGCCAAATGAGCAGTTCTTC
v_gene: TRBV27; abundance: -; d_gene: -; j_gene: TRBJ2-7; CDR3aa: CASSNLAGSYEQYF; CDR3nt: TGTGCCAGCAGTAATCTAGCCGGTTCCTACGAGCAGTACTTC
v_gene: TRBV7-8; abundance: -; d_gene: -; j_gene: TRBJ2-7; CDR3aa: CASSLGVKQKAAYEQYF; CDR3nt: TGTGCCAGCAGCTTAGGTGTCAAGCAGAAGGCGGCATACGAGCAGTACTTC
v_gene: TRBV30; abundance: -; d_gene: -; j_gene: TRBJ1-1; CDR3aa: CAWSLGGHRNTEAFF; CDR3nt: TGTGCCTGGAGTTTAGGGGGACATAGGAACACTGAAGCTTTCTTT
v_gene: TRBV7-6; abundance: -; d_gene: -; j_gene: TRBJ2-1; CDR3aa: CASSSDLGLGNEQFF; CDR3nt: TGTGCCAGCAGCTCGGATCTAGGTTTGGGCAATGAGCAGTTCTTC
v_gene: TRBV7-9; abundance: -; d_gene: -; j_gene: TRBJ2-5; CDR3aa: CSSSQADYRAHETQYF; CDR3nt: TGTTCCAGCAGCCAAGCCGATTACAGGGCTCATGAGACCCAGTACTTC
v_gene: TRBV28; abundance: -; d_gene: -; j_gene: TRBJ1-1; CDR3aa: CASPPLRGANTEAFF; CDR3nt: TGTGCCAGCCCCCCGCTGCGGGGGGCGAACACTGAAGCTTTCTTT
v_gene: TRBV30; abundance: -; d_gene: TRBD1; j_gene: TRBJ1-6; CDR3aa: CASPAGTGGAYNSPLHF; CDR3nt: TGTGCCTCCCCGGCCGGGACAGGGGGCGCTTATAATTCACCCCTCCACTTT
v_gene: TRBV6-6; abundance: -; d_gene: TRBD1; j_gene: TRBJ1-1; CDR3aa: CASSLRDRDPEAFF; CDR3nt: TGTGCCAGCAGTTTACGGGACAGGGACCCTGAAGCTTTCTTT
v_gene: TRBV5-5; abundance: -; d_gene: -; j_gene: TRBJ1-1; CDR3aa: CASSLYPGGRGLNTEAFF; CDR3nt: TGTGCCAGCAGCTTGTATCCGGGGGGAAGGGGCCTAAACACTGAAGCTTTCTTT
v_gene: TRBV10-3; abundance: -; d_gene: -; j_gene: TRBJ1-5; CDR3aa: CAPPAGQGINQPQHF; CDR3nt: TGTGCCCCCCCAGCCGGGCAGGGCATTAATCAGCCCCAGCATTTT
v_gene: TRBV6-1; abundance: -; d_gene: TRBD1; j_gene: TRBJ2-7; CDR3aa: CASRSTGGSYEQYF; CDR3nt: TGTGCCAGCAGGAGTACAGGGGGCTCCTACGAGCAGTACTTC
v_gene: TRBV6-6; abundance: -; d_gene: -; j_gene: TRBJ2-7; CDR3aa: CASTPGTASYEQYF; CDR3nt: TGTGCCAGCACCCCCGGGACTGCTTCCTACGAGCAGTACTTC
v_gene: TRBV5-1; abundance: -; d_gene: TRBD1; j_gene: TRBJ2-2; CDR3aa: CASSSGQGDTGELFF; CDR3nt: TGCGCCAGCAGCTCTGGACAGGGCGACACCGGGGAGCTGTTTTTT
v_gene: TRBV13; abundance: -; d_gene: TRBD1; j_gene: TRBJ2-2; CDR3aa: CASSWTGTGGTGELFF; CDR3nt: TGTGCCAGCAGCTGGACCGGGACAGGGGGAACCGGGGAGCTGTTTTTT
v_gene: TRBV6-5; abundance: -; d_gene: -; j_gene: TRBJ2-4; CDR3aa: CASSYSRGTGLNSQYF; CDR3nt: TGTGCCAGCAGTTACTCGAGGGGGACGGGATTAAACAGTCAGTACTTC
v_gene: TRBV2; abundance: -; d_gene: -; j_gene: TRBJ1-1; CDR3aa: CASSEALRGNTEAFF; CDR3nt: TGTGCCAGCAGTGAAGCGCTTCGCGGGAACACTGAAGCTTTCTTT
v_gene: TRBV2; abundance: once; d_gene: TRBD2; j_gene: TRBJ2-3; CDR3aa: CASSRTSGGARDTQYF; CDR3nt: TGTGCCAGCAGTCGGACTAGCGGGGGGGCACGAGATACGCAGTATTTT
v_gene: TRBV19; abundance: -; d_gene: TRBD2; j_gene: TRBJ2-1; CDR3aa: CASSPMGAGGPPIEQFF; CDR3nt: TGTGCCAGTAGCCCGATGGGAGCGGGAGGGCCCCCCATTGAGCAGTTCTTC
v_gene: TRBV30; abundance: -; d_gene: -; j_gene: TRBJ1-6; CDR3aa: CAWSQEEDFYNSPLHF; CDR3nt: TGTGCCTGGAGTCAAGAGGAGGATTTCTATAATTCACCCCTCCACTTT
v_gene: TRBV29-1; abundance: -; d_gene: TRBD2; j_gene: TRBJ2-2; CDR3aa: CSASGGYTGELFF; CDR3nt: TGCAGCGCCTCGGGAGGGTACACCGGGGAGCTGTTTTTT
v_gene: TRBV7-2; abundance: -; d_gene: TRBD1; j_gene: TRBJ1-2; CDR3aa: CASSSNRGGGYTF; CDR3nt: TGTGCCAGCAGCTCCAACAGGGGTGGAGGCTACACCTTC
v_gene: TRBV11-3; abundance: -; d_gene: TRBD1; j_gene: TRBJ2-7; CDR3aa: CASSLRTGAPYEQYF; CDR3nt: TGTGCCAGCAGCTTACGGACAGGGGCACCCTACGAGCAGTACTTC